The T cell receptor beta chain described here comes from a study of control samples from healthy donors and cancer patients. CDR1 and CDR2 (germline): SEHNR, FQNEAQ (reference sequence). Trimming shortened V by 5 bases and J by 5 bases, and 9 bases separated the two germline ends. The CDR3 consists of 13 residues. Clones were read by immunoSEQ multiplex PCR, and TCRdb kept only the in-frame ones, dropping some. The sample gives under 85,000 clones, 94% of which show up once; 6.2% is in the top ten. Sequencing was done on a sample of blood. This TCR was sampled from a woman in her 40s in good health. This sequence joins TRBV7-9 and TRBJ2-2; D is undetermined. CDR3 nucleotides: TGTGCCAGCAGCAAAGGGTGGACCGGGGAGCTGTTTTTT. Protein sequence: CASSKGWTGELFF.